Below, 15 T cell receptor beta chains from the same sample are listed, as sequenced in a study of control samples from healthy donors and cancer patients. Profiling relied on immunoSEQ multiplex PCR, and the TCRdb table lists in-frame clones only, not all of them. The table shows 100,000 to 150,000 clones, with approximately 92% occurring only once. The sample taken for sequencing was PBMCs. The receptor set was obtained from a man older than 75 with head and neck cancer.

The chain links TRBV18 to TRBJ1-1; 8 bases agree with TRBD1. Germline V gives CDR1 KGHSH, CDR2 LQKENI. The V and J ends lost 2 bases and 3 bases, in that order; junction bases with no gene match: 20. The CDR3 loop spans 20 amino acids. CDR3 nucleotides: TGTGCCAGCTCACCATACCATCGTAGCAGGGGGCGCGTTGGTCACACTGAAGCTTTCTTT. Translation: CASSPYHRSRGRVGHTEAFF.

This chain uses TRBV14 with TRBJ2-5; D is uncertain. V lost 2 bases and J lost 5, with 3 bases in between. Germline-derived CDR1 and CDR2 are SGHDN and FVKESK. The CDR3 is made up of 11 amino acids. CDR3 in amino acids: CASSQWETQYF. Written as DNA, the CDR3 is TGTGCCAGCAGCCAATGGGAGACCCAGTACTTC.

The rearrangement links TRBV2 to TRBJ2-3; the match to TRBD1 covers 7 bases. The CDR3 consists of 14 residues. Trimming cost V 2 bases and J 1 base; bases outside gene matches: 0. CDR1 and CDR2 from the germline V gene are SNHLY and FYNNEI. This chain's CDR3 is CASSETGGTDTQYF. DNA for the CDR3: TGTGCCAGCAGTGAAACAGGGGGCACAGATACGCAGTATTTT.

The V and J genes are TRBV5-1 and TRBJ2-3; the D is unclear. Germline V gene data show CDR1 as SGHRS and CDR2 as YFSETQ. This CDR3 has 15 residues. V dropped 0 bases and J dropped 2 bases, with 10 bases sitting between them. CDR3: CASSLVAAPTDTQYF. The DNA for the CDR3 is TGCGCCAGCAGCTTGGTGGCAGCTCCCACAGATACGCAGTATTTT.

The V call is TRBV14, the J call TRBJ1-6, with no clear D. CDR1 is SGHDN and CDR2 is FVKESK in the germline V gene. The CDR3 totals 14 residues. V shed 1 base and J shed 7 bases, with 8 bases lying between them. CDR3 protein: CASSQALGNSPLHF. The DNA for the CDR3 is TGTGCCAGCAGCCAAGCTCTCGGGAATTCACCCCTCCACTTT.

This chain links TRBV15 with TRBJ1-2; 7 bases are a match to TRBD1. The CDR3 length is 12 residues. Unmatched junction bases numbered 2, after V lost 2 bases and J lost 8 bases. Per germline, CDR1 LNHNV and CDR2 YYDKDF (reference sequence). This CDR3 is CATSRNRGGYTF. The CDR3 nucleotides read TGTGCCACCAGCAGAAACAGGGGCGGCTACACCTTC.

V usage is TRBV5-1 and J usage is TRBJ2-5; D not certain. The V end was cut by 7 bases, the J end by 3 bases, with 4 bases between. Germline assignment: CDR1 SGHRS and CDR2 YFSETQ. The CDR3 runs to 10 residues. The CDR3 reads CASGEETQYF. As DNA, the CDR3 is TGCGCCAGCGGGGAAGAGACCCAGTACTTC.

The chain uses TRBV15 and TRBJ1-5, with D maybe TRBD1 (5 bases). V dropped 5 bases and J dropped 11 bases, with 22 bases sitting between them. Germline V gene lookup returns CDR1 LNHNV and CDR2 YYDKDF (reference sequence). CDR3 length: 15 residues. CDR3 amino acids: CATSVPGDPRLSQHF. The DNA for the CDR3 is TGTGCCACCAGCGTCCCCGGGGACCCACGTCTGTCCCAGCATTTT.

The chain combines TRBV3-1 (or the pseudogene TRBV3-2) with TRBJ2-1; 7 nucleotides align to TRBD2. Germline lookup yields CDR1 LGHDT and CDR2 YNNKEL (reference sequence). V dropped 3 bases and J dropped 3; count of bases not matched to a gene: 2. The CDR3 sequence is 14 residues long. CDR3: CASSQASGYNEQFF. CDR3 coding DNA: TGTGCCAGCAGCCAGGCTAGCGGCTACAATGAGCAGTTCTTC.

This chain connects TRBV25-1 to TRBJ2-5; D is uncertain. The length of the CDR3 is 11 residues. CDR1 MGHDK and CDR2 SYGVNS come from the germline V gene. The ends were cut back, 6 bases at V and 9 bases at J, with 11 bases in the middle. The CDR3 here is CASRSRFAQYF. CDR3 bases: TGTGCCAGCAGATCCAGGTTTGCCCAGTACTTC.

This clone was seen once. The rearrangement joins TRBV9 to TRBJ2-7; possible D gene TRBD1, 5 bases. Per the germline V gene, CDR1 is SGDLS and CDR2 is YYNGEE. CDR3 length: 15 amino acids. Trimming took 3 bases from V and 4 from J, leaving 17 bases between them. The CDR3 protein is CASSEAAGAAYEQYF. For the CDR3, the DNA is TGTGCCAGCAGCGAAGCCGCTGGGGCTGCATACGAGCAGTACTTC.

This clone was counted only a few times. The V gene is TRBV6-5, the J gene TRBJ2-5; 7 positions match TRBD2. Per the germline V gene, CDR1 is MNHEY and CDR2 is SVGAGI. The CDR3 covers 11 residues. Trimming at V came to 4 bases and at J to 7 bases, leaving 0 bases not matched to a gene. This CDR3 reads CASSWGGTQYF. The CDR3 region has the DNA TGTGCCAGCAGTTGGGGGGGGACCCAGTACTTC.

The chain recombines TRBV28 with TRBJ1-2, with D possibly matching TRBD1 (5 bases). Looked up from germline, CDR1 is MDHEN and CDR2 is SYDVKM. V was clipped by 5 bases and J by 6 bases, with 10 bases between them. The CDR3 runs to 12 residues. The CDR3 bases are TGTGCCAGCAGTGGGATGGGGCATGGCTACACCTTC. Translation gives CASSGMGHGYTF.

This chain connects TRBV18 to TRBJ2-3, with D hard to call. CDR3 length: 11 residues. CDR1 and CDR2 (germline): KGHSH, LQKENI. Trimming shortened V by 4 bases and J by 5 bases, and 4 bases separated the two germline ends. CDR3 nucleotides: TGTGCCAGCTCACGGGAAGATACGCAGTATTTT. It codes for CASSREDTQYF.

The rearrangement uses TRBV29-1 and TRBJ1-1; TRBD1 might be the D (5 bases). There are 14 residues in the CDR3. V was shortened by 4 bases and J by 2 bases, with 14 bases between the two germline ends. The germline V gene encodes CDR1 SQVTM and CDR2 ANQGSEA. The CDR3 region has the DNA TGCAGCGTTGCCTGGGGCTCCAGCAACACTGAAGCTTTCTTT. Its protein product is CSVAWGSSNTEAFF.